This T cell receptor (beta chain) emerged from a study of T cells in tumors after PD-1 blockade. As for the study in general: Either cemiplimab 350 mg every 2 weeks or pembrolizumab 200 mg every 3 weeks was given.

Assay: immunoSEQ multiplex PCR; the TCRdb copy retains only in-frame clones and omits some. This sample carries tens of thousands of clones, about 74% of them seen once, and the ten largest clones take about 4.8%. The sample consisted of PBMCs, taken after anti-PD-1 treatment. This receptor was obtained from a human donor with basal cell carcinoma.

The CDR3 DNA reads as TGCAGTGCGGTGGGGGTCTACGAGCAGTACTTC. Translated: CSAVGVYEQYF. This rearrangement joins TRBV20-1 to TRBJ2-7; D could derive from TRBD1 or TRBD2 (5 bases each). V lost 6 bases and J lost 3, with 9 bases in between. Germline V gene sequence: CDR1 DFQATT, CDR2 SNEGSKA (reference sequence). The CDR3 consists of 11 residues.